Listed below are T cell receptor beta chains from one sample, sequenced in a study of cytomegalovirus exposure and HLA in healthy donors. This table comes from immunoSEQ multiplex PCR, and its TCRdb copy is limited to in-frame clones, with some not included. The sample has about 150,000 clones; about four fifths are singletons. The sample comprised PBMCs. These receptors all stem from a man younger than 35 in good health and CMV-seronegative. Both conserved end residues are part of each CDR3. A D gene is named only where the DNA matches it firmly. Clone sizes are given selectively: once, few, many, or a class where the clone is expanded.

abundance: .; d_gene: .; j_gene: TRBJ1-5; v_gene: TRBV27; CDR3nt: TGTGCCAGCAGTTTAGGAACAGGGCGCCTTAATCAGCCCCAGCATTTT; CDR3aa: CASSLGTGRLNQPQHF
abundance: .; d_gene: .; j_gene: TRBJ1-2; v_gene: TRBV13; CDR3nt: TGTGCCAGCAGCCCACAGGGCCGCTATGGCTACACCTTC; CDR3aa: CASSPQGRYGYTF
abundance: .; d_gene: TRBD1; j_gene: TRBJ2-1; v_gene: TRBV6-1; CDR3nt: TGTGCCAGCAGCACAGGGGGCCTCTACAATGAGCAGTTCTTC; CDR3aa: CASSTGGLYNEQFF
abundance: .; d_gene: .; j_gene: TRBJ1-1; v_gene: TRBV6-5; CDR3nt: TGTGCCAGCAGTTATCAGGGTGGCACTGAAGCTTTCTTT; CDR3aa: CASSYQGGTEAFF
abundance: .; d_gene: .; j_gene: TRBJ1-1; v_gene: TRBV7-9; CDR3nt: TGTGCCAGCAGCACAAGGTCAGGCATGAACACTGAAGCTTTCTTT; CDR3aa: CASSTRSGMNTEAFF
abundance: .; d_gene: .; j_gene: TRBJ1-5; v_gene: TRBV27; CDR3nt: TGTGCCAGCAGCCCCCTCGCGGCGATTAGCAATCAGCCCCAGCATTTT; CDR3aa: CASSPLAAISNQPQHF
abundance: few; d_gene: TRBD1; j_gene: TRBJ1-1; v_gene: TRBV4-2; CDR3nt: TGTGCCAGCAGCCAAGATTACAGGGGGAATTCGCCAGCTTTCTTT; CDR3aa: CASSQDYRGNSPAFF
abundance: .; d_gene: .; j_gene: TRBJ2-3; v_gene: TRBV11-3; CDR3nt: TGTGCCAGCAGCCAACGTGCTACTAGCACAGATACGCAGTATTTT; CDR3aa: CASSQRATSTDTQYF
abundance: .; d_gene: .; j_gene: TRBJ2-7; v_gene: TRBV5-1; CDR3nt: TGCGCCAGCAGAACTACAGGGTTCTCCTACGAGCAGTACTTC; CDR3aa: CASRTTGFSYEQYF
abundance: .; d_gene: TRBD1; j_gene: TRBJ1-1; v_gene: TRBV5-1; CDR3nt: TGCGCCAGCAGCCGGCGGTATTCGACAGGGACGAACACTGAAGCTTTCTTT; CDR3aa: CASSRRYSTGTNTEAFF
abundance: .; d_gene: TRBD1; j_gene: TRBJ1-5; v_gene: TRBV10-3; CDR3nt: TGTGCCATCAGTGAGAGACAGGGAAGGGGTAGCAATCAGCCCCAGCATTTT; CDR3aa: CAISERQGRGSNQPQHF
abundance: .; d_gene: .; j_gene: TRBJ1-1; v_gene: TRBV5-4; CDR3nt: TGTGCCAGCAGTGAACGGGAGAACACTGAAGCTTTCTTT; CDR3aa: CASSERENTEAFF
abundance: .; d_gene: TRBD1; j_gene: TRBJ1-4; v_gene: TRBV7-9; CDR3nt: TGTGCCAGCAGCTTATCGACAGGGAGCGATGAAAAACTGTTTTTT; CDR3aa: CASSLSTGSDEKLFF
abundance: .; d_gene: TRBD1; j_gene: TRBJ2-5; v_gene: TRBV29-1; CDR3nt: TGCAGCGTTGAGGGGCCCCAAGGACAGGGGGCCTTGGAGACCCAGTACTTC; CDR3aa: CSVEGPQGQGALETQYF
abundance: .; d_gene: TRBD1; j_gene: TRBJ1-1; v_gene: TRBV27; CDR3nt: TGTGCCAGCAGTTTCTGGGGACAGGGTAACACTGAAGCTTTCTTT; CDR3aa: CASSFWGQGNTEAFF
abundance: .; d_gene: .; j_gene: TRBJ1-5; v_gene: TRBV28; CDR3nt: TGTGCCAGCAGTTTAGCACAGAGCAATCAGCCCCAGCATTTT; CDR3aa: CASSLAQSNQPQHF
abundance: .; d_gene: TRBD1; j_gene: TRBJ2-3; v_gene: TRBV27; CDR3nt: TGTGCCGTAGGACAGGGTAGCACAGATACGCAGTATTTT; CDR3aa: CAVGQGSTDTQYF
abundance: .; d_gene: .; j_gene: TRBJ1-5; v_gene: TRBV10-3; CDR3nt: TGTGCCATCAGTGAGTCGTCAGGGGTCAATCAGCCCCAGCATTTT; CDR3aa: CAISESSGVNQPQHF
abundance: .; d_gene: .; j_gene: TRBJ1-2; v_gene: TRBV7-3; CDR3nt: TGTGCCAGCAGCTTAACATCGGCGGACTATGGCTACACCTTC; CDR3aa: CASSLTSADYGYTF
abundance: .; d_gene: .; j_gene: TRBJ2-2; v_gene: TRBV5-5; CDR3nt: TGTGCCAGCAGCTTGGGATTCGGGTTATCCGGGGAGCTGTTTTTT; CDR3aa: CASSLGFGLSGELFF
abundance: .; d_gene: .; j_gene: TRBJ2-1; v_gene: TRBV6-5; CDR3nt: TGTGCCAGCAGTTCCGGGACACCCTCCTACAATGAGCAGTTCTTC; CDR3aa: CASSSGTPSYNEQFF
abundance: .; d_gene: TRBD1; j_gene: TRBJ1-2; v_gene: TRBV9; CDR3nt: TGTGCCAGCAGTGTAGAAGACAGGGGCAACTATGGCTACACCTTC; CDR3aa: CASSVEDRGNYGYTF
abundance: .; d_gene: .; j_gene: TRBJ1-2; v_gene: TRBV4-3; CDR3nt: TGCGCCAGCAGCCAACCCCTCCAGCGGGGTTTGAATGGCTACACCTTC; CDR3aa: CASSQPLQRGLNGYTF
abundance: .; d_gene: TRBD2; j_gene: TRBJ2-3; v_gene: TRBV6-1; CDR3nt: TGTGCCAGCAGTGAACGACTAGCGGCAGATACGCAGTATTTT; CDR3aa: CASSERLAADTQYF
abundance: .; d_gene: .; j_gene: TRBJ2-7; v_gene: TRBV10-3; CDR3nt: TGTGCCATCAGTGACCCGGGGTCTCGGGACACCAACTACGAGCAGTACTTC; CDR3aa: CAISDPGSRDTNYEQYF
abundance: .; d_gene: TRBD1; j_gene: TRBJ2-5; v_gene: TRBV5-4; CDR3nt: TGTGCCAGCAGCGGGGGACAGGGGGCTCCTGGAGAGACCCAGTACTTC; CDR3aa: CASSGGQGAPGETQYF
abundance: few; d_gene: .; j_gene: TRBJ2-2; v_gene: TRBV7-9; CDR3nt: TGTGCCAGCAGCTTGACAGTGAACACCGGGGAGCTGTTTTTT; CDR3aa: CASSLTVNTGELFF
abundance: .; d_gene: .; j_gene: TRBJ2-3; v_gene: TRBV11-2; CDR3nt: TGTGCCAGCTCCCCCCGTAGCGGAAGCACAGATACGCAGTATTTT; CDR3aa: CASSPRSGSTDTQYF
abundance: few; d_gene: .; j_gene: TRBJ2-1; v_gene: TRBV9; CDR3nt: TGTGCCAGCAGCGTAGAAGGCGGGGGCCTCAATGAGCAGTTCTTC; CDR3aa: CASSVEGGGLNEQFF
abundance: .; d_gene: .; j_gene: TRBJ2-5; v_gene: TRBV4-3; CDR3nt: TGCGCCAGCAGCCAAGACCCCGTGGCGACCCAGTACTTC; CDR3aa: CASSQDPVATQYF
abundance: .; d_gene: TRBD1; j_gene: TRBJ2-5; v_gene: TRBV5-4; CDR3nt: TGTGCCAGCAGCTTACAGGGGGCGCGGGGGAAAGAGACCCAGTACTTC; CDR3aa: CASSLQGARGKETQYF
abundance: .; d_gene: TRBD2; j_gene: TRBJ2-5; v_gene: TRBV9; CDR3nt: TGTGCCAGCAGCGTTCGGGGACTAGCGGGGCCGGAGACCCAGTACTTC; CDR3aa: CASSVRGLAGPETQYF
abundance: .; d_gene: TRBD1; j_gene: TRBJ2-5; v_gene: TRBV7-9; CDR3nt: TGTGCCAGCAGCTTAGCTAGGGACAGGGGGTATACGGAGACCCAGTACTTC; CDR3aa: CASSLARDRGYTETQYF
abundance: .; d_gene: TRBD2; j_gene: TRBJ2-1; v_gene: TRBV6-5; CDR3nt: TGTGCCAGCAGTTACCTAGCGGAACTCTACAATGAGCAGTTCTTC; CDR3aa: CASSYLAELYNEQFF
abundance: few; d_gene: TRBD1; j_gene: TRBJ1-1; v_gene: TRBV7-9; CDR3nt: TGTGCCAGCAGCTTAGTGGGACAGGGGAGCACTGAAGCTTTCTTT; CDR3aa: CASSLVGQGSTEAFF
abundance: .; d_gene: TRBD1; j_gene: TRBJ2-3; v_gene: TRBV5-4; CDR3nt: TGTGCCAGCAGTTTCGACAGGGGGATGATCGCAGATACGCAGTATTTT; CDR3aa: CASSFDRGMIADTQYF
abundance: few; d_gene: .; j_gene: TRBJ1-2; v_gene: TRBV6-4; CDR3nt: TGTGCCAGCAGTGACGCAGGGGCGACCAACCTGAACTATGGCTACACCTTC; CDR3aa: CASSDAGATNLNYGYTF
abundance: .; d_gene: .; j_gene: TRBJ2-3; v_gene: TRBV7-2; CDR3nt: TGTGCCAGCAGCCCAAGCACAGATACGCAGTATTTT; CDR3aa: CASSPSTDTQYF
abundance: .; d_gene: TRBD1; j_gene: TRBJ2-1; v_gene: TRBV7-2; CDR3nt: TGTGCCAGCAGCTTACGGCAGGGGGTCTTCGATGAGCAGTTCTTC; CDR3aa: CASSLRQGVFDEQFF